This is a list of T cell receptor beta chains from one sample in a study of cytomegalovirus exposure and HLA in healthy donors. The repertoire was sequenced with immunoSEQ multiplex PCR; TCRdb's copy has only in-frame clones and lacks some. The sample has approximately 210,000 clones, around 87% seen once; the top ten hold 1.3%. The specimen was PBMCs. These receptors all come from a man younger than 45 in good health and CMV-seronegative. The CDR3 runs from the conserved cysteine through the conserved F or W. A D gene is named only where the DNA matches it firmly. Not all rows give a size; the values are once, few, many and, for expanded clones, a class.

v_gene	abundance	j_gene	d_gene	CDR3aa	CDR3nt
TRBV19	NA	TRBJ1-5	NA	CASSNFQGFNQPQHF	TGTGCCAGTAGTAATTTCCAGGGGTTTAATCAGCCCCAGCATTTT
TRBV28	NA	TRBJ2-7	TRBD1	CASSLSFGTGAYEQYF	TGTGCCAGCAGTTTATCGTTTGGGACAGGAGCCTACGAGCAGTACTTC
TRBV7-2	NA	TRBJ2-7	NA	CASSPSYEQYF	TGTGCCAGCAGCCCATCCTACGAGCAGTACTTC
TRBV28	NA	TRBJ1-2	TRBD1	CASSPRPGQGPLYGYTF	TGTGCCAGCAGCCCACGTCCCGGACAGGGGCCACTTTATGGCTACACCTTC
TRBV7-9	NA	TRBJ1-2	NA	CASSLYAQNGYTF	TGTGCCAGCAGCTTATATGCTCAGAATGGCTACACCTTC
TRBV6-6	NA	TRBJ2-7	NA	CASSSGAPQSGYEQYF	TGTGCCAGCAGTAGTGGGGCTCCCCAATCGGGCTACGAGCAGTACTTC
TRBV2	NA	TRBJ1-5	NA	CASSEEGMGNQPQHF	TGTGCCAGCAGTGAAGAGGGGATGGGCAATCAGCCCCAGCATTTT
TRBV2	NA	TRBJ2-7	TRBD2	CASLNSGTRYEQYF	TGTGCCAGCCTAAATAGCGGGACCAGATACGAGCAGTACTTC
TRBV7-9	NA	TRBJ2-7	TRBD1	CASSRQGSYEQYF	TGTGCCAGCAGCCGACAGGGAAGCTACGAGCAGTACTTC
TRBV28	NA	TRBJ1-6	NA	CASSSPSSYNSPLHF	TGTGCCAGCAGTTCTCCCAGCTCCTATAATTCACCCCTCCACTTT
TRBV11-2	once	TRBJ1-2	NA	CASSFDSLINYGYTF	TGTGCCAGCAGCTTCGACAGCCTCATTAACTATGGCTACACCTTC
TRBV28	NA	TRBJ1-4	TRBD1	CASSLGGQGKYEKLFF	TGTGCCAGCAGTTTGGGGGGACAGGGGAAATATGAAAAACTGTTTTTT
TRBV11-2	NA	TRBJ1-1	TRBD1	CASSLIGGQTEAFF	TGTGCCAGCAGCCTCATAGGGGGACAGACTGAAGCTTTCTTT
TRBV7-2	once	TRBJ2-5	TRBD2	CASRLAGAREETQYF	TGTGCCAGCCGATTAGCGGGGGCCCGCGAGGAGACCCAGTACTTC
TRBV2	NA	TRBJ1-2	NA	CASSEGLGGTYGYTF	TGTGCCAGCAGTGAAGGTTTAGGAGGGACCTATGGCTACACCTTC
TRBV28	NA	TRBJ1-1	NA	CASSELGGNTEAFF	TGTGCCAGCAGCGAACTCGGGGGAAACACTGAAGCTTTCTTT
TRBV19	NA	TRBJ2-2	TRBD1	CASSRGTEVNTGELFF	TGTGCCAGTAGTAGAGGGACAGAAGTGAACACCGGGGAGCTGTTTTTT
TRBV19	NA	TRBJ2-3	NA	CASSKRATDTQYF	TGTGCCAGTAGTAAGCGGGCCACAGATACGCAGTATTTT
TRBV28	NA	TRBJ2-1	TRBD1	CASTRTGNPEQFF	TGTGCCAGCACCAGGACAGGGAACCCTGAGCAGTTCTTC
TRBV28	NA	TRBJ2-1	NA	CASSSGGRAEQFF	TGTGCCAGCAGTTCAGGTGGGAGAGCTGAGCAGTTCTTC
TRBV7-2	NA	TRBJ1-5	NA	CASSGSYNQPQHF	TGTGCCAGCAGTGGGAGCTACAATCAGCCCCAGCATTTT
TRBV7-2	NA	TRBJ2-1	NA	CASSLNYGYNEQFF	TGTGCCAGCAGCTTAAACTACGGGTACAATGAGCAGTTCTTC
TRBV6-1	NA	TRBJ2-2	TRBD2	CASTWTSGVTGELFF	TGTGCCAGCACCTGGACTAGCGGGGTCACCGGGGAGCTGTTTTTT
TRBV7-2	NA	TRBJ2-5	TRBD2	CASSLRGTRVEETQYF	TGTGCCAGCAGCTTAAGGGGGACTAGAGTGGAAGAGACCCAGTACTTC
TRBV5-1	NA	TRBJ2-7	NA	CASSLGPGSEGYEQYF	TGCGCCAGCAGCTTGGGTCCAGGGTCGGAGGGTTACGAGCAGTACTTC
TRBV2	NA	TRBJ1-5	TRBD1	CASSLDRGDQPQHF	TGTGCCAGCAGTTTGGACAGGGGGGACCAGCCCCAGCATTTT
TRBV7-2	NA	TRBJ2-4	TRBD2	CASSLPGWGSGRLRNIQYF	TGTGCCAGCAGCTTACCGGGGTGGGGTAGCGGGAGGTTAAGGAACATTCAGTACTTC
TRBV19	NA	TRBJ1-1	TRBD1	CASSRTGRGTEAFF	TGTGCCAGTAGTAGGACAGGGAGAGGAACTGAAGCTTTCTTT
TRBV19	once	TRBJ2-3	TRBD1	CASSPQGAGTDTQYF	TGTGCCAGTAGTCCCCAGGGGGCGGGCACAGATACGCAGTATTTT
TRBV6-1	NA	TRBJ2-1	TRBD2	CASSPKRGNEQFF	TGTGCCAGCAGTCCCAAGCGGGGTAATGAGCAGTTCTTC